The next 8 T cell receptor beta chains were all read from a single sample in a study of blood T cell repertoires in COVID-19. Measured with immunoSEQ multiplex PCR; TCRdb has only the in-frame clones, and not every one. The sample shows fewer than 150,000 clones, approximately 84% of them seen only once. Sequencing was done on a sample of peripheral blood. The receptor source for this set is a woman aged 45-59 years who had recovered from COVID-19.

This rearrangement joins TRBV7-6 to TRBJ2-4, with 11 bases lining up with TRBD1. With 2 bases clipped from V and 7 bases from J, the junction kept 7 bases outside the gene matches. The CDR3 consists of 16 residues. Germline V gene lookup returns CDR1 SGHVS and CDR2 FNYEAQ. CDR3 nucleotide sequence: TGTGCCAGCAGCTTAATTCCGGGACAGGGGGTCAACATTCAGTACTTC. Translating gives CASSLIPGQGVNIQYF.

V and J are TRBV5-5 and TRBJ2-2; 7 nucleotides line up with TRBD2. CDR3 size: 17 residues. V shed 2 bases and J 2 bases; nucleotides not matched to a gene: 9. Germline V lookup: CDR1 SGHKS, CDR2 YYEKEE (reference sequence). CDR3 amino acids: CASSLIGSSGNTGELFF. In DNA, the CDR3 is TGTGCCAGCAGCTTAATAGGATCTAGCGGAAACACCGGGGAGCTGTTTTTT.

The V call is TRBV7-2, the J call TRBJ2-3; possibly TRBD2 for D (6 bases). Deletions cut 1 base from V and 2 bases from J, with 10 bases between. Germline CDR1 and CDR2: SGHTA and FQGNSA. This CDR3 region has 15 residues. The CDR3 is CASSLGAGPTDTQYF. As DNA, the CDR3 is TGTGCCAGCAGCTTAGGGGCGGGACCCACAGATACGCAGTATTTT. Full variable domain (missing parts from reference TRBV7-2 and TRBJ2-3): GAGVSQSPSNKVTEKGKDVELRCDPISGHTALYWYRQSLGQGLEFLIYFQGNSAPDKSGLPSDRFSAERTGGSVSTLTIQRTQQEDSAVYLCASSLGAGPTDTQYFGPGTRLTVL.

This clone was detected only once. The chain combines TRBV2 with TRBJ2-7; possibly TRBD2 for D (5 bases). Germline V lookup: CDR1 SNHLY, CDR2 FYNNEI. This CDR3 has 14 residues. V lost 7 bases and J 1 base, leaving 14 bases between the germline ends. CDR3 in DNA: TGTGCCAGCAATATCGGACGGGATTCCTACGAGCAGTACTTC. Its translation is CASNIGRDSYEQYF.

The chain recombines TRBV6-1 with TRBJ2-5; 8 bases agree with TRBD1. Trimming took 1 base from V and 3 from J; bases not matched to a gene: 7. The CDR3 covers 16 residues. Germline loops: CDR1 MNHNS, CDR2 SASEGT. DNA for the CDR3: TGTGCCAGCAGTGAAGGGCAGGGGGCTGGAGAAGAGACCCAGTACTTC. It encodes CASSEGQGAGEETQYF.

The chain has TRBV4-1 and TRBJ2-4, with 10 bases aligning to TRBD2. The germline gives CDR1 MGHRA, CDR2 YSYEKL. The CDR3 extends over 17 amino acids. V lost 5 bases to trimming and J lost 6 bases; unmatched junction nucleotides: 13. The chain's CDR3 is CASSKAGSSGSGNIQYF. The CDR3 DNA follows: TGCGCCAGCAGCAAAGCGGGATCTAGCGGGAGTGGAAACATTCAGTACTTC.

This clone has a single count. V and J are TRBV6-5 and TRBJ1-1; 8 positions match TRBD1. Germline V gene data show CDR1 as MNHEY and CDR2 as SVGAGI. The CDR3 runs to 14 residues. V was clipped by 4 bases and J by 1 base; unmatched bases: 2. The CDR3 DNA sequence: TGTGCCAGCAGTTTCGACAGGGGGAACACTGAAGCTTTCTTT. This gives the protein CASSFDRGNTEAFF.

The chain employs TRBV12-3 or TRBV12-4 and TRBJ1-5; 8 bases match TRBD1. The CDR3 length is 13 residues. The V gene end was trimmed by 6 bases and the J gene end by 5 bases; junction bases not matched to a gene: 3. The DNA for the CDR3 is TGTGCCAGCAGAGGACAGGGACATCAGCCCCAGCATTTT. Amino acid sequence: CASRGQGHQPQHF.